Below are 32 T cell receptor beta chains sequenced from a single sample in a study of shared clonotypes between healthy human individuals. TCRdb's copy holds only in-frame clones and misses some; the assay was immunoSEQ multiplex PCR. This table holds about 1.5 million clones, around 95% found once. The sample comprised naive CD4+ T cells sorted from blood. Specified subset: CD45RA+ positively selected. These receptors were taken from a man aged 25-40 years in good health.

This clone was detected only a few times. The rearrangement links TRBV30 to TRBJ2-7, with unresolved D. The CDR3 has 13 residues. V gave up 4 bases and J gave up 2 bases, with 12 bases separating them. CDR1 and CDR2 (germline): GTSNPN, SVGIG (reference sequence). CDR3 sequence (DNA): TGTGCCTGGAACCTAGGTGGGCCCTACGAGCAGTACTTC. Amino acids: CAWNLGGPYEQYF.

There are a few counts of this clone. The identical CDR3 is also encoded by other nucleotide sequences in the sample. This chain joins TRBV2 and TRBJ2-7; D remains unclear. The germline gives CDR1 SNHLY, CDR2 FYNNEI. This CDR3 spans 12 amino acids. The ends were cut back, 0 bases at V and 3 bases at J, with 3 bases in the middle. CDR3 sequence reads: CASSEAGYEQYF. The CDR3 nucleotides read TGTGCCAGCAGTGAAGCGGGCTACGAGCAGTACTTC.

The rearrangement links TRBV7-8 to TRBJ2-1; D remains ambiguous. With 1 base removed from V and 1 base from J, the gap between germline ends came to 5 bases. The V gene's germline CDR1 is SGHVS and CDR2 FQNEAQ. CDR3 size: 14 residues. CDR3 loop: CASSLEGSYNEQFF. The CDR3 nucleotides read TGTGCCAGCAGCTTAGAAGGTTCCTACAATGAGCAGTTCTTC.

The gene calls are TRBV5-8 and TRBJ2-2, with no clear D. The germline V and J ends were trimmed by 6 bases and 6 bases, with 18 bases remaining between them. CDR1 is SGHTS and CDR2 is YDEGEE in the germline V gene. This CDR3 comprises 15 residues. In nucleotides, the CDR3 is TGTGCCAGCACCCTTTCGGGCCTCTCCGCCGGGGAGCTGTTTTTT. It yields the protein CASTLSGLSAGELFF.

The J gene is TRBJ2-1, the V gene TRBV11-2; D is unclear. There are 15 residues in the CDR3. Looked up from germline, CDR1 is SGHAT and CDR2 is FQNNGV. Trimming removed 4 bases from V and 3 bases from J, with 13 bases in between. The DNA of the CDR3 is TGTGCCAGCAGCTCCCCCGGCAGACACTACAATGAGCAGTTCTTC. Its translation is CASSSPGRHYNEQFF.

The V call is TRBV10-3, the J call TRBJ2-7, with 7 nucleotides matching TRBD1. After removal of 9 bases from V and 7 bases from J, the junction contained 15 bases not matched to a gene. The germline V gene encodes CDR1 ENHRY and CDR2 SYGVKD. The CDR3 totals 14 residues. The CDR3 DNA reads as TGTGCCATTAAGCAGGGGGTATCTCAATGGGAGCAGTACTTC. Its protein is CAIKQGVSQWEQYF.

Concerning this clone itself: One end of the junction does not line up with germline, which may come from a read error. The chain recombines TRBV2 with TRBJ2-2, with D hard to call. This CDR3 contains 12 residues. Per the germline V gene, CDR1 is SNHLY and CDR2 is FYNNEI. The CDR3 DNA sequence: TGTGCCAGCAGTGAAAACAGCGGGGAGCTGTTTTTT. Amino acid sequence: CASSENSGELFF.

The sample holds one count of this clone. The chain employs TRBV5-6 and TRBJ2-1; 7 bases agree with TRBD2. The V gene end was trimmed by 0 bases and the J gene end by 5 bases; junction bases not matched to a gene: 11. Germline loops: CDR1 SGHDT, CDR2 YYEEEE. This CDR3 comprises 17 residues. The CDR3 bases are TGTGCCAGCAGCTTGGGCTCTGGCGGGAGAGTCCACAATGAGCAGTTCTTC. It translates to CASSLGSGGRVHNEQFF.

Worth noting for this clone: Additional DNA sequences in this sample encode the identical CDR3. This sequence joins TRBV5-6 and TRBJ2-3, with 10 bases aligning to TRBD1. In germline, CDR1 is SGHDT, CDR2 YYEEEE. The CDR3 length is 16 residues. V gave up 2 bases and J gave up 2 bases; unmatched junction bases: 5. The CDR3 coding sequence is TGTGCCAGCAGCTTAGACAGGGGGCGTGACACAGATACGCAGTATTTT. Amino acid sequence: CASSLDRGRDTDTQYF.

This chain links TRBV19 with TRBJ2-7; 7 nucleotides agree with TRBD1. The CDR3 covers 15 residues. The V gene's germline CDR1 is LNHDA and CDR2 SQIVND (reference sequence). The ends lost 3 bases at V and 2 bases at J; junction bases unmatched: 7. In nucleotides, the CDR3 is TGTGCCAGTAGTATTATCCGGGACAGCGCCTACGAGCAGTACTTC. This gives the protein CASSIIRDSAYEQYF.

This rearrangement joins TRBV29-1 to TRBJ2-1, with D tentatively TRBD1 (6 bases). Deletions cut 5 bases from V and 12 bases from J, with 20 bases between. Germline V gene lookup returns CDR1 SQVTM and CDR2 ANQGSEA. The CDR3 runs to 13 residues. The DNA of the CDR3 is TGCAGCGTTAGCCCGTCAGGGGCTGGGGGGCAGTTCTTC. Protein sequence: CSVSPSGAGGQFF.

CDR3 nucleotide sequence: TGTGCCAGCAGCTGGGAGAAGGGGACAGGGTCCTACGAGCAGTACTTC. It is translated as CASSWEKGTGSYEQYF. The V call is TRBV7-8, the J call TRBJ2-7; 9 nucleotides agree with TRBD1. Germline V lookup: CDR1 SGHVS, CDR2 FQNEAQ. This CDR3 is built from 16 residues. With 4 bases clipped from V and 1 base from J, the junction kept 8 bases outside the gene matches.

The V gene is TRBV5-4, the J gene TRBJ2-7, with D possibly matching TRBD2 (6 bases). Germline V lookup: CDR1 SGHNT, CDR2 YYREEE (reference sequence). The CDR3 loop spans 14 amino acids. The V end was cut by 2 bases, the J end by 2 bases, with 11 bases between. The DNA for the CDR3 is TGTGCCAGCAGCTTCCGGGACTCCACCTACGAGCAGTACTTC. Translating gives CASSFRDSTYEQYF.

CDR3 protein: CASSQGGRVSGANVLTF. The CDR3 DNA is TGCGCCAGCAGCCAAGGGGGGCGGGTGTCTGGGGCCAACGTCCTGACTTTC. The chain joins TRBV4-3 to TRBJ2-6; tentative D call: TRBD1 (6 bases). Germline CDR1 reads LGHNA; CDR2 reads YSLEER. The V end was cut by 1 base, the J end by 1 base, with 11 bases between. The CDR3 sequence is 17 residues long.

The V gene is TRBV2, the J gene TRBJ2-2; TRBD2 is a possible D gene (5 bases). The germline V gene has CDR1 SNHLY and CDR2 FYNNEI. V was trimmed by 8 bases and J by 10 bases, leaving 11 bases between them. The CDR3 is 11 amino acids. The CDR3 region has the DNA TGTGCCAGCCGTCTAGCTTTGGAGCTGTTTTTT. Its translation is CASRLALELFF.

This sequence joins TRBV9 and TRBJ2-7; D may be TRBD2 (7 bases). The CDR3 loop spans 13 amino acids. V was pared by 3 bases and J by 6 bases, with 13 bases between. From germline, CDR1 is SGDLS and CDR2 YYNGEE. The CDR3 coding sequence is TGTGCCAGCAGCGCCCCTGCGGGGGCCGAGCAGTACTTC. Translation gives CASSAPAGAEQYF.

This chain joins TRBV6-1 and TRBJ1-5; 7 nucleotides match TRBD1. The germline CDR1 and CDR2 sequences are MNHNS and SASEGT. J gave up 6 bases and V 2 bases, and 4 bases lay outside the gene matches. The CDR3 sequence is 14 residues long. This CDR3 is CASSESDRVQPQHF. The CDR3 DNA reads as TGTGCCAGCAGTGAATCCGACAGGGTTCAGCCCCAGCATTTT.

This chain uses TRBV29-1 with TRBJ2-5; D ambiguous. Trimming left V 5 bases short and J 5 bases short, with 15 bases between. Germline V gives CDR1 SQVTM, CDR2 ANQGSEA. The CDR3 runs to 13 residues. Here the CDR3 reads CSVTPLARETQYF. As DNA, the CDR3 is TGCAGCGTTACCCCCTTGGCTAGGGAGACCCAGTACTTC.

The V gene is TRBV5-1, the J gene TRBJ2-3; no clear D. The CDR3 runs to 16 residues. The V and J ends lost 5 bases and 0 bases respectively, with 16 bases between them. In germline, CDR1 is SGHRS, CDR2 YFSETQ. The DNA of the CDR3 is TGCGCCAGCAGAAGGTTTAACTTCCAAAGCACAGATACGCAGTATTTT. This codes for CASRRFNFQSTDTQYF.

The chain links TRBV7-8 to TRBJ1-2; 7 nucleotides match TRBD1. CDR3 length: 16 residues. Germline V gives CDR1 SGHVS, CDR2 FQNEAQ. V was clipped by 7 bases and J by 3 bases; unmatched bases: 14. CDR3 nucleotides: TGTGCCAGCACCATTAGGACAGGCCAGCATCACTATGGCTACACCTTC. This gives the protein CASTIRTGQHHYGYTF. Full variable domain (rest looked up from reference TRBV7-8 and TRBJ1-2): GAGVSQSPRYKVAKRGQDVALRCDPISGHVSLFWYQQALGQGPEFLTYFQNEAQLDKSGLPSDRFFAERPEGSVSTLKIQRTQQEDSAVYLCASTIRTGQHHYGYTFGSGTRLTVV.

V gene TRBV4-1 combines with J gene TRBJ2-2; D is unresolved. The V end was cut by 0 bases, the J end by 4 bases, with 3 bases between. Germline V gene sequence: CDR1 MGHRA, CDR2 YSYEKL. CDR3 size: 13 residues. The CDR3 loop reads CASSQDGTGELFF. The CDR3 DNA reads as TGCGCCAGCAGCCAAGACGGCACCGGGGAGCTGTTTTTT.

The rearrangement links TRBV19 to TRBJ2-7, with a weak D call TRBD2 (6 bases). V was shortened by 4 bases and J by 2 bases, with 12 bases between the two germline ends. Germline CDR1 and CDR2: LNHDA and SQIVND (reference sequence). The CDR3 runs to 14 residues. The CDR3 region is CASSTTRLPYEQYF. The CDR3 DNA reads TGTGCCAGTAGTACGACTAGGCTCCCCTACGAGCAGTACTTC.

The chain combines TRBV6-5 with TRBJ1-2; D remains unclear. This CDR3 is 13 amino acids long. V lost 2 bases to trimming and J lost 0 bases, with 4 bases between them. The V gene's germline CDR1 is MNHEY and CDR2 SVGAGI. In nucleotides, the CDR3 is TGTGCCAGCAGTTACCAGGCTAACTATGGCTACACCTTC. Residues: CASSYQANYGYTF.

The chain links TRBV7-9 to TRBJ2-7; TRBD1 matches at 9 bases. This CDR3 has 15 amino acids. Germline-derived CDR1 and CDR2 are SEHNR and FQNEAQ (reference sequence). Losses at the gene ends were 2 bases for V and 3 bases for J; bases not matched to a gene: 5. The CDR3 loop reads CASSLTGGLIYEQYF. The CDR3 DNA follows: TGTGCCAGCAGCTTAACAGGGGGCTTAATCTACGAGCAGTACTTC. The entire variable domain, with the rest obtained from reference TRBV7-9 and TRBJ2-7, is as follows: DTGVSQNPRHKITKRGQNVTFRCDPISEHNRLYWYRQTLGQGPEFLTYFQNEAQLEKSRLLSDRFSAERPKGSFSTLEIQRTEQGDSAMYLCASSLTGGLIYEQYFGPGTRLTVT.

The V and J genes are TRBV2 and TRBJ2-1; D remains ambiguous. CDR1 and CDR2 from the germline V gene are SNHLY and FYNNEI. Trimming removed 6 bases from V and 6 bases from J, with 6 bases in between. The CDR3 consists of 11 residues. In DNA, the CDR3 is TGTGCCAGCAGGCCCGTCAATGAGCAGTTCTTC. Its translation is CASRPVNEQFF.

Turning to this clone: Additional DNA sequences in this sample encode the identical CDR3. V and J are TRBV5-1 and TRBJ2-3, with D tentatively TRBD1 (6 bases). The CDR3 loop spans 14 amino acids. Per the germline V gene, CDR1 is SGHRS and CDR2 is YFSETQ. V lost 3 bases and J lost 0, with 8 bases in between. CDR3 protein: CASSSDRSTDTQYF. CDR3 nucleotides: TGCGCCAGCAGCTCCGACAGGAGCACAGATACGCAGTATTTT. The whole variable domain, remainder taken from reference TRBV5-1 and TRBJ2-3, is KAGVTQTPRYLIKTRGQQVTLSCSPISGHRSVSWYQQTPGQGLQFLFEYFSETQRNKGNFPGRFSGRQFSNSRSEMNVSTLELGDSALYLCASSSDRSTDTQYFGPGTRLTVL.

This clone was recorded once. This chain links TRBV6-5 with TRBJ2-1; possibly TRBD1 or TRBD2 for D (6 bases each). The CDR3 has 12 amino acids. Deletions cut 2 bases from V and 10 bases from J, with 9 bases between. The V gene's germline CDR1 is MNHEY and CDR2 SVGAGI. Here the CDR3 reads CASSYTGGEQFF. The CDR3 DNA is TGTGCCAGCAGTTACACCGGGGGCGAGCAGTTCTTC.

V usage is TRBV5-1 and J usage is TRBJ2-3, with 8 positions matching TRBD2. The CDR3 length is 17 residues. Germline CDR1 reads SGHRS; CDR2 reads YFSETQ. The V segment lost 0 bases and the J segment 7 bases; nucleotides outside the gene matches: 13. This chain's CDR3 is CASSLAPVGAGAHTQYF. CDR3 coding DNA: TGCGCCAGCAGCTTGGCCCCTGTCGGAGCGGGAGCTCATACGCAGTATTTT.

The V gene is TRBV5-1, the J gene TRBJ1-3; no clear D. From germline, CDR1 is SGHRS and CDR2 YFSETQ. CDR3 size: 14 residues. Trimming stripped 4 bases from V and 0 bases from J, with 8 bases between. The CDR3 bases are TGCGCCAGCAGCCCTCTAAACTCTGGAAACACCATATATTTT. It yields the protein CASSPLNSGNTIYF. The variable domain in full, completed from reference TRBV5-1 and TRBJ1-3, reads KAGVTQTPRYLIKTRGQQVTLSCSPISGHRSVSWYQQTPGQGLQFLFEYFSETQRNKGNFPGRFSGRQFSNSRSEMNVSTLELGDSALYLCASSPLNSGNTIYFGEGSWLTVV.

This clone appeared once. CDR3 sequence reads: CASSFGLAGQNIQYF. In DNA, the CDR3 is TGTGCCAGCAGTTTCGGACTAGCGGGGCAAAACATTCAGTACTTC. The V call is TRBV28, the J call TRBJ2-4, with TRBD2 matching over 12 bases. CDR3 length: 15 amino acids. Germline CDR1 reads MDHEN; CDR2 reads SYDVKM. V gave up 3 bases and J gave up 5 bases; unmatched junction bases: 2. Drawing the rest from reference TRBV28 and TRBJ2-4, the complete variable domain is DVKVTQSSRYLVKRTGEKVFLECVQDMDHENMFWYRQDPGLGLRLIYFSYDVKMKEKGDIPEGYSVSREKKERFSLILESASTNQTSMYLCASSFGLAGQNIQYFGAGTRLSVL.

V usage is TRBV18 and J usage is TRBJ2-2; 9 bases align to TRBD2. Losses at the gene ends were 1 base for V and 4 bases for J; bases not matched to a gene: 7. Germline-derived CDR1 and CDR2 are KGHSH and LQKENI. The CDR3 has 17 residues. The CDR3 DNA reads as TGTGCCAGCTCACCACTGACTAGCGGCTCGAGCACCGGGGAGCTGTTTTTT. Its protein is CASSPLTSGSSTGELFF.

The CDR3 region has the DNA TGTGCCAGCAGCCAAGGTCTCGGGCGGGACTACAATGAGCAGTTCTTC. Protein product: CASSQGLGRDYNEQFF. The chain uses TRBV14 and TRBJ2-1; a possible D gene is TRBD2 (6 bases). Per the germline V gene, CDR1 is SGHDN and CDR2 is FVKESK. This CDR3 is 16 amino acids long. The V end was cut by 1 base, the J end by 3 bases, with 13 bases between.